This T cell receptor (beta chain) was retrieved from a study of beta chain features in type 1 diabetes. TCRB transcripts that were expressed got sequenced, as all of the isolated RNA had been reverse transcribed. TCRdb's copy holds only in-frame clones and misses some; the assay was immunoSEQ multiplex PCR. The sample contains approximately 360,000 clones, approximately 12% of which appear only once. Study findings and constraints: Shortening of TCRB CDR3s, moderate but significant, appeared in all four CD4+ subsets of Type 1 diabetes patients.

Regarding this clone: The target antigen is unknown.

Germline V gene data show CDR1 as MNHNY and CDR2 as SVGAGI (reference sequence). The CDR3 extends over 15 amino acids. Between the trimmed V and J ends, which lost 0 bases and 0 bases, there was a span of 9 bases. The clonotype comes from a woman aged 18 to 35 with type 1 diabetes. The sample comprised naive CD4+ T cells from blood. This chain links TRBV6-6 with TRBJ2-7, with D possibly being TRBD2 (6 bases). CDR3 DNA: TGTGCCAGCAGTTACTCGGACGGGAGCTCCTACGAGCAGTACTTC. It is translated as CASSYSDGSSYEQYF.